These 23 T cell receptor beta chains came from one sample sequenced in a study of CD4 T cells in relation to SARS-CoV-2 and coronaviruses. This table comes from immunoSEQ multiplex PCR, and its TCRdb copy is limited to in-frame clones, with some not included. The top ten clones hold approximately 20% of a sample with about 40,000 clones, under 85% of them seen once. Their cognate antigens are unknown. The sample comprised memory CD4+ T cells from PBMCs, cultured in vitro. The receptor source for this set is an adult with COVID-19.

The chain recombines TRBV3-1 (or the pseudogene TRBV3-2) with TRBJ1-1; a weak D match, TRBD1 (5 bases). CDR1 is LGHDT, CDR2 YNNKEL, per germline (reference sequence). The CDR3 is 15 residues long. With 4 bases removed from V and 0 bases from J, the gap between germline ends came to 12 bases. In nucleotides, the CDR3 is TGTGCCAGCAGCCCTAGTGGGGGATTGAACACTGAAGCTTTCTTT. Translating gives CASSPSGGLNTEAFF.

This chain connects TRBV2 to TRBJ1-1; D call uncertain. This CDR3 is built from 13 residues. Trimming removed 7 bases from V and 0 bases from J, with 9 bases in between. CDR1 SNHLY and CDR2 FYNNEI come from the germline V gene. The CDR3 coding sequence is TGTGCCAGCAAGACGTATTTGAACACTGAAGCTTTCTTT. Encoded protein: CASKTYLNTEAFF.

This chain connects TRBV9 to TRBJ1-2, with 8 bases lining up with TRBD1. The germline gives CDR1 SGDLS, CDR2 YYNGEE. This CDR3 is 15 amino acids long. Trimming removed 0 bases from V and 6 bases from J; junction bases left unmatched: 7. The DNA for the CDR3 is TGTGCCAGCAGCGTAGATTCGGACAGGGCTCATGGCTACACCTTC. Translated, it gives CASSVDSDRAHGYTF.

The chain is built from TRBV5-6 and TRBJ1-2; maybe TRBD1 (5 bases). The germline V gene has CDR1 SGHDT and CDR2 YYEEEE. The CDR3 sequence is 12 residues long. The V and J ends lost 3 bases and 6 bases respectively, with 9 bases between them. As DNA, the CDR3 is TGTGCCAGCAGCTGGGGGACGCATGGCTACACCTTC. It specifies CASSWGTHGYTF.

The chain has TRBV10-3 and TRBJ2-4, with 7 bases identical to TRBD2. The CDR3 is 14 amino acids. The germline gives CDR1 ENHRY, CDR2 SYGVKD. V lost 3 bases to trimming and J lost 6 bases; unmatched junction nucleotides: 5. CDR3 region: CAISEDREANIQYF. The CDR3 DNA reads TGTGCCATCAGTGAAGACCGGGAGGCAAACATTCAGTACTTC.

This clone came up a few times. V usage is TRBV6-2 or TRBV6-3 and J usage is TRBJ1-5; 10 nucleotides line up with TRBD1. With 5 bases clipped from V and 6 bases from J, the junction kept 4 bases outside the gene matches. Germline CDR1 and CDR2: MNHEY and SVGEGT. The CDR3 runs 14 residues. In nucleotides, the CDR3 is TGTGCCAGCAGTCAGACAGGGGGCGTTCAGCCCCAGCATTTT. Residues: CASSQTGGVQPQHF.

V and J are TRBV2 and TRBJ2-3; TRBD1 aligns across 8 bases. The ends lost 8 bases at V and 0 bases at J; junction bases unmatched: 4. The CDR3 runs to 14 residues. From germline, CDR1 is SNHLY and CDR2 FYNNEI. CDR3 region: CASQGAQSTDTQYF. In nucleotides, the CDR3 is TGTGCCAGCCAGGGGGCACAGAGCACAGATACGCAGTATTTT. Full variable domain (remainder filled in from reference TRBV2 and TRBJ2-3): EPEVTQTPSHQVTQMGQEVILRCVPISNHLYFYWYRQILGQKVEFLVSFYNNEISEKSEIFDDQFSVERPDGSNFTLKIRSTKLEDSAMYFCASQGAQSTDTQYFGPGTRLTVL.

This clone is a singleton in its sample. CDR3 region: CASSVDINSYEQYF. The CDR3 DNA is TGCGCCAGCAGCGTGGACATCAACTCCTACGAGCAGTACTTC. The chain joins TRBV5-1 to TRBJ2-7, with D possibly being TRBD1 (5 bases). The CDR3 length is 14 residues. Germline V gives CDR1 SGHRS, CDR2 YFSETQ. Trimming took 4 bases from V and 0 from J, leaving 11 bases between them.

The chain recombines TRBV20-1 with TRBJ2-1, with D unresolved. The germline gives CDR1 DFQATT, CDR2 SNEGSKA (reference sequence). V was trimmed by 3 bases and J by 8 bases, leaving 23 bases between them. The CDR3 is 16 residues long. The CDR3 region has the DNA TGCAGTGCTAGTGATCCCCAGCATCCCACGGGCGATGAGCAGTTCTTC. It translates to CSASDPQHPTGDEQFF.

CDR3 bases: TGTGCCAGCATCTGGGGGTTGGGCACTGAAGCTTTCTTT. This codes for CASIWGLGTEAFF. J is TRBJ1-1 and V is TRBV12-3 or TRBV12-4, with D tentatively TRBD1 (5 bases). CDR3 length equals 13 residues. The V end was cut by 7 bases, the J end by 4 bases, with 13 bases between.

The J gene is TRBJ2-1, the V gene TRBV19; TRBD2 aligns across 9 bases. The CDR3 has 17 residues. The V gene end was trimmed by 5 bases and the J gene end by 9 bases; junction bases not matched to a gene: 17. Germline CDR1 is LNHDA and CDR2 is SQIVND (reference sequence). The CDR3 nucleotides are TGTGCCAGTAGTTCGTATAGCGGGAGCGGTCTTTTTAGTGAGCAGTTCTTC. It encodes CASSSYSGSGLFSEQFF.

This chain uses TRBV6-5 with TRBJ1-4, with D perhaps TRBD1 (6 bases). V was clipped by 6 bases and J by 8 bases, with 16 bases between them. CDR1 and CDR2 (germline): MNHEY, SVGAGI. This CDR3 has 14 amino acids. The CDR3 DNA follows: TGTGCCAGCAGAACAGGGTTCCCTAGGGAAAAACTGTTTTTT. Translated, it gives CASRTGFPREKLFF.

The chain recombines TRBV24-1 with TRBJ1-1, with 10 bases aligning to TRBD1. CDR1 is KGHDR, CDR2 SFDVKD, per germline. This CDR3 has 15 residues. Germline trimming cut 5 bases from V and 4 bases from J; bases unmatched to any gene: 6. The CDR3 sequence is CATSGGGTGVTEAFF. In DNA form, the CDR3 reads TGTGCCACCAGTGGGGGCGGGACAGGGGTCACTGAAGCTTTCTTT.

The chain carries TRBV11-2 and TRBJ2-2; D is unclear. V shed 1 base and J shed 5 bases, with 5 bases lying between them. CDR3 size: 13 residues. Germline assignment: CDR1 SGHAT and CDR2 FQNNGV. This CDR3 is CASSLVGTGELFF. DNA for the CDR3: TGTGCCAGCAGCTTAGTTGGGACCGGGGAGCTGTTTTTT.

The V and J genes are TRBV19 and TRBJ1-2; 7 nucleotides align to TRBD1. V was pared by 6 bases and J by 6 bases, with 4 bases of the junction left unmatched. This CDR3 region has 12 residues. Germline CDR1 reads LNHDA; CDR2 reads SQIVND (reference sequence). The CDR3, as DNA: TGTGCCAGTAGACAGGGGTATGATGGCTACACCTTC. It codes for CASRQGYDGYTF.

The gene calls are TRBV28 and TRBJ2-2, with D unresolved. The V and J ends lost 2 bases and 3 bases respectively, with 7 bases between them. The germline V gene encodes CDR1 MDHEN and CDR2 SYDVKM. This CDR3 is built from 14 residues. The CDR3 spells CASSLLLYTGELFF. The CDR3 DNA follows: TGTGCCAGCAGTTTACTATTGTACACCGGGGAGCTGTTTTTT.

The CDR3 bases are TGCGCCAGCAGCCAAGATCCAGGAGCTAACTATGGCTACACCTTC. Translated, it gives CASSQDPGANYGYTF. The chain recombines TRBV4-1 with TRBJ1-2; no firm D call. The CDR3 contains 15 residues. The germline V gene has CDR1 MGHRA and CDR2 YSYEKL. Trimming removed 0 bases at V and 0 bases at J, with 8 bases between.

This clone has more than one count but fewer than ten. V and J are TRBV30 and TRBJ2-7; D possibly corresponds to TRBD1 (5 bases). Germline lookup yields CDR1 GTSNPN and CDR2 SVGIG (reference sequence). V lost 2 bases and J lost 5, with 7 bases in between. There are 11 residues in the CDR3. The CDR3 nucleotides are TGTGCCTGGAGTCCCAGGGACGAGCAGTACTTC. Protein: CAWSPRDEQYF. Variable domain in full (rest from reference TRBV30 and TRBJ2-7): SQTIHQWPATLVQPVGSPLSLECTVEGTSNPNLYWYRQAAGRGLQLLFYSVGIGQISSEVPQNLSASRPQDRQFILSSKKLLLSDSGFYLCAWSPRDEQYFGPGTRLTVT.

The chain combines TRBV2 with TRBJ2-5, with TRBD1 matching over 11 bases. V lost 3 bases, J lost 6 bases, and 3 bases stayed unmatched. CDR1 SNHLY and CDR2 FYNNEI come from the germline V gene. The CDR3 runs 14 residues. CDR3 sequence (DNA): TGTGCCAGCAGTGATGGGACAGGGGGACAGACCCAGTACTTC. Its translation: CASSDGTGGQTQYF.

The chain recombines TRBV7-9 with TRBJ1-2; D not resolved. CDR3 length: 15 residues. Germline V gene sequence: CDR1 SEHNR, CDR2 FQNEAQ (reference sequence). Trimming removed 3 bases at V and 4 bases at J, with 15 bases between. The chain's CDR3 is CASSLGQSPVYGYTF. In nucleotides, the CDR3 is TGTGCCAGCAGCTTGGGCCAGTCCCCCGTCTATGGCTACACCTTC.

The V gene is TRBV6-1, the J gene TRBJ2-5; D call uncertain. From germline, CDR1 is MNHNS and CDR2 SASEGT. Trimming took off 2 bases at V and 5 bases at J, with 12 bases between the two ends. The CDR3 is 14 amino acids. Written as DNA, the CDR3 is TGTGCCAGCAGTGAATTGGACGGAATGGAGACCCAGTACTTC. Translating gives CASSELDGMETQYF.

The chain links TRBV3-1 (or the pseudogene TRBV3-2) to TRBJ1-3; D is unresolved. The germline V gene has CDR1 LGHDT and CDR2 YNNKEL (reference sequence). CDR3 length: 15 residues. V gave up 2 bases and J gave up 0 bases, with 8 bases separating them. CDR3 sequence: CASSQRTVSGNTIYF. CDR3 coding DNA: TGTGCCAGCAGCCAACGTACTGTCTCTGGAAACACCATATATTTT.

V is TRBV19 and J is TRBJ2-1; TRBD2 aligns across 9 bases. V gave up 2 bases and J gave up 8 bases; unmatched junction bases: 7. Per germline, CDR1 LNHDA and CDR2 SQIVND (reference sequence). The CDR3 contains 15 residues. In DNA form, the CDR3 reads TGTGCCAGTAGTATACTAGCGGGAAGTCGTGATGAGCAGTTCTTC. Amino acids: CASSILAGSRDEQFF.